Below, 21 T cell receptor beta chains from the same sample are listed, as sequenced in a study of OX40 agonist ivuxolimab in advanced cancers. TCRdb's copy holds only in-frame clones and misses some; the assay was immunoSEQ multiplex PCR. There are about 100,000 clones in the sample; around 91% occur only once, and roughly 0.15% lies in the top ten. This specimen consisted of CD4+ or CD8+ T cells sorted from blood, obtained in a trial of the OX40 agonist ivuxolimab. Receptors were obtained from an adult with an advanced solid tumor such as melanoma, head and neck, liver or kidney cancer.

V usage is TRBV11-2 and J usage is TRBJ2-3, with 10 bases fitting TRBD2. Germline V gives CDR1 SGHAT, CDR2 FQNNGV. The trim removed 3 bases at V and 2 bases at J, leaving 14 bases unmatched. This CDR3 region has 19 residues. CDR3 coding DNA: TGTGCCAGCAGCTTCAACAAATGGGGACTAGCGTCGGTCACAGATACGCAGTATTTT. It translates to CASSFNKWGLASVTDTQYF.

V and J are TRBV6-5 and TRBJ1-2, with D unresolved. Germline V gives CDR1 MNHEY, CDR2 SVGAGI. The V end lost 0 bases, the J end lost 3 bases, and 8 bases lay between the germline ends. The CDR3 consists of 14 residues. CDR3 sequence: CASSYSGRDYGYTF. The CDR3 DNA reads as TGTGCCAGCAGTTACTCAGGCAGAGACTATGGCTACACCTTC.

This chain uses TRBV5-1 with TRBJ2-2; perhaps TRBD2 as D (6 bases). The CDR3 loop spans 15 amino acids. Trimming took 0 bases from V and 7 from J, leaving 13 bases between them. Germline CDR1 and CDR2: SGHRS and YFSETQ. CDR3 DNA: TGCGCCAGCAGCTTGGACGGGACTCTGCTCGGGGAGCTGTTTTTT. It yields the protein CASSLDGTLLGELFF.

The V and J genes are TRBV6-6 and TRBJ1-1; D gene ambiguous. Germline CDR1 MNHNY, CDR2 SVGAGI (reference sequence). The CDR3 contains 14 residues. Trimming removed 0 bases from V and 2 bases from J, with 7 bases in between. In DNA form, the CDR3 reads TGTGCCAGCAGTTACTCCGGACTTAACACTGAAGCTTTCTTT. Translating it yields CASSYSGLNTEAFF.

DNA for the CDR3: TGCACCAGCAGCCAACTGGGACATTTTAGCAATCAGCCCCAGCATTTT. Its translation: CTSSQLGHFSNQPQHF. The chain is built from TRBV1 and TRBJ1-5; whether TRBD1, the table's D call, matches the DNA was not checked. TRBV1 constitutes a pseudogene. The CDR3 is made up of 16 amino acids.

The CDR3 is CAIGAGGITDTQYF. In nucleotides, the CDR3 is TGTGCCATCGGGGCGGGGGGTATCACAGATACGCAGTATTTT. The rearrangement uses TRBV10-3 and TRBJ2-3; 8 bases line up with TRBD2. Germline V gene sequence: CDR1 ENHRY, CDR2 SYGVKD. Trimming took 8 bases from V and 2 from J; bases not matched to a gene: 6. The CDR3 runs 14 residues.

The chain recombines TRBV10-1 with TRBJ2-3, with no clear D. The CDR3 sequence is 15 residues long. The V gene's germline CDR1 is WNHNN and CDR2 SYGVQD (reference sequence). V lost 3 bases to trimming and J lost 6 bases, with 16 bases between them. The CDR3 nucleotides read TGCGCCAGCAGTGAAAACCCCGGTGGTGCGGATACGCAGTATTTT. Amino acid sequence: CASSENPGGADTQYF.

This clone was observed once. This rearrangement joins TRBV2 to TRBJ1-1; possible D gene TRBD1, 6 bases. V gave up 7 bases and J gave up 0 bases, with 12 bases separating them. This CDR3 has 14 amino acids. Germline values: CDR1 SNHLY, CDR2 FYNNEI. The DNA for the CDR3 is TGTGCCAGCATCCAGGGGAGGATGAACACTGAAGCTTTCTTT. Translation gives CASIQGRMNTEAFF.

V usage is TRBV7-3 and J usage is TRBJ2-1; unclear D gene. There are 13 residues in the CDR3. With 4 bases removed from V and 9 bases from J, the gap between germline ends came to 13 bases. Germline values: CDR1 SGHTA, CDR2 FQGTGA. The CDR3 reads CASSSPNYGEQFF. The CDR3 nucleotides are TGTGCCAGCAGCTCCCCAAACTATGGTGAGCAGTTCTTC.

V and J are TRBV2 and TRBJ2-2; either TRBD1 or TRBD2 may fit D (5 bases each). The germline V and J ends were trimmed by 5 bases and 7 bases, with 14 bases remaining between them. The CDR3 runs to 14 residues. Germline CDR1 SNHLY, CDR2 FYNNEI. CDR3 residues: CASSYGTTSGELFF. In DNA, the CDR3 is TGTGCCAGCAGTTACGGGACGACGAGCGGGGAGCTGTTTTTT.

The chain's CDR3 is CASSLTGTGANVLTF. CDR3 nucleotide sequence: TGTGCCAGCAGCCTCACAGGGACTGGGGCCAACGTCCTGACTTTC. V usage is TRBV28 and J usage is TRBJ2-6; D perhaps matches TRBD1 (6 bases). The CDR3 has 15 amino acids. CDR1 is MDHEN and CDR2 is SYDVKM in the germline V gene. Trimming took 6 bases from V and 2 from J, leaving 11 bases between them.

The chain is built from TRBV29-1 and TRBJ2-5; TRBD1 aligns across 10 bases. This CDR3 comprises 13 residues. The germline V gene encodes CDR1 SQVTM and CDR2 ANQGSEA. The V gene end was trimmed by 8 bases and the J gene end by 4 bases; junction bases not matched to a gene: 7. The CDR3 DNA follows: TGCAGCCTACGACAGGGGGCGGGAGAGACCCAGTACTTC. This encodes CSLRQGAGETQYF.

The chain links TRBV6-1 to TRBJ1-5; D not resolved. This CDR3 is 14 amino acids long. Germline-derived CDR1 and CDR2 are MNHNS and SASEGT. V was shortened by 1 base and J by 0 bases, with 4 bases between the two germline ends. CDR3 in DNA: TGTGCCAGCAGTGAAGGGTATAGCAATCAGCCCCAGCATTTT. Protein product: CASSEGYSNQPQHF.

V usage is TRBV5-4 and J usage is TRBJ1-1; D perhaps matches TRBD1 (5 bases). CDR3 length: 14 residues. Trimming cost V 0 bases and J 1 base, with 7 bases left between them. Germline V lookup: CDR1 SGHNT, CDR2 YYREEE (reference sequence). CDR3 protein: CASSLGGANTEAFF. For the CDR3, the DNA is TGTGCCAGCAGCTTGGGAGGGGCGAACACTGAAGCTTTCTTT.

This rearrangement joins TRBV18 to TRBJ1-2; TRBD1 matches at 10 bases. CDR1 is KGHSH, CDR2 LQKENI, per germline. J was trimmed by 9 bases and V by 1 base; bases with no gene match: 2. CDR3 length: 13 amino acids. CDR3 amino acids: CASSPRDRGSYTF. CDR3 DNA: TGTGCCAGCTCACCACGGGACAGGGGAAGCTACACCTTC.

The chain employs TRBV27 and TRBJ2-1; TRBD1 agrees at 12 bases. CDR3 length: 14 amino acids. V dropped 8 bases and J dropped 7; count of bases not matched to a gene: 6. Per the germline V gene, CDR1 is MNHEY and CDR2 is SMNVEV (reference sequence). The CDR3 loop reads CASVTGQGANEQFF. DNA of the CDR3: TGTGCCAGCGTCACGGGACAGGGGGCTAATGAGCAGTTCTTC.

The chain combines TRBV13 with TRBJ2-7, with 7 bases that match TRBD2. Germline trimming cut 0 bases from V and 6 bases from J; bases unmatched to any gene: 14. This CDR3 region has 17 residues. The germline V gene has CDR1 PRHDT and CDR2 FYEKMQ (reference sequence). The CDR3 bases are TGTGCCAGCAGCTTAGGCCATTCAATTGCGGGAGCGTCCGAGCAGTACTTC. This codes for CASSLGHSIAGASEQYF.

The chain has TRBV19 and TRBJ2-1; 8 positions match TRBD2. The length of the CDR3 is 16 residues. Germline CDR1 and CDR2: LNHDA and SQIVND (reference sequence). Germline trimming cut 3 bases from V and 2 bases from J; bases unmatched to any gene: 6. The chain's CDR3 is CASSITIAGPYNEQFF. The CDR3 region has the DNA TGTGCCAGTAGTATCACCATAGCGGGGCCCTACAATGAGCAGTTCTTC. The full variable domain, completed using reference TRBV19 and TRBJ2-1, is DGGITQSPKYLFRKEGQNVTLSCEQNLNHDAMYWYRQDPGQGLRLIYYSQIVNDFQKGDIAEGYSVSREKKESFPLTVTSAQKNPTAFYLCASSITIAGPYNEQFFGPGTRLTVL.

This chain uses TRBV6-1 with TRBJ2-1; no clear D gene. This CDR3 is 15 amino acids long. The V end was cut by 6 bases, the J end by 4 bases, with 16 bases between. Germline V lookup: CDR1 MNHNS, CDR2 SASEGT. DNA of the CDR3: TGTGCCAGCAGGCAGACACTGTACCAATACAATGAGCAGTTCTTC. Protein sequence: CASRQTLYQYNEQFF.

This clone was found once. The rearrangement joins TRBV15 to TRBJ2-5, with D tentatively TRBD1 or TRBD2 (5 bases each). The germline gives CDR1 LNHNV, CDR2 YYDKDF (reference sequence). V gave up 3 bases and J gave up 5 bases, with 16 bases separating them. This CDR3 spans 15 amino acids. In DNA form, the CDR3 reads TGTGCCACCAGCAGCCCCCGGGTGGGACGGGAGACCCAGTACTTC. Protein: CATSSPRVGRETQYF.

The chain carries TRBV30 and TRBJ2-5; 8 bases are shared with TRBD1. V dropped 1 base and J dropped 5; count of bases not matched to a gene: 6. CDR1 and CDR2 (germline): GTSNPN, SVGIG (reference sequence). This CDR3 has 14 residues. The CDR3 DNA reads TGTGCCTGGAGTGCAGGACAGGGTACCGAGACCCAGTACTTC. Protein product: CAWSAGQGTETQYF.